This T cell receptor beta chain appears in the sequencing data of a study of blood T cell repertoires in COVID-19. Study-level information: Both acute and convalescent COVID-19 samples were obtained from the United States, Italy and Spain.

Germline values: CDR1 SGHRS, CDR2 YFSETQ. The CDR3 loop spans 13 amino acids. V trimming: 7 bases; J trimming: 1 base; junction bases outside the gene matches: 5. The data were produced by immunoSEQ multiplex PCR, yet TCRdb's version contains in-frame clones alone and is incomplete. The sample includes 100,000 to 150,000 clones, approximately 83% of them seen just once. This clonotype originated in a man at least 80 years old with active or convalescent COVID-19. The sample was peripheral blood. The genes are TRBV5-1 and TRBJ2-7; TRBD1 aligns across 7 bases. The CDR3 DNA is TGCGCCAGCCGACAGGGATGGTCCTACGAGCAGTACTTC. This translates into CASRQGWSYEQYF.